Sequencing of this T cell receptor (beta chain) was carried out in a study of T cells in localized non-small cell lung cancer. Overall study results and limits: Within adjacent lung there appeared a median 57 of the top 100 tumor clones. Measurement of T cell clonality placed uninvolved adjacent lung highest, above the level in tumor. Because researchers sequenced only one region of the tumor, heterogeneity is still possible.

A note on this clone: Antigen specificity is unknown.

Here immunoSEQ multiplex PCR was the method, and the copy in TCRdb shows in-frame clones only, minus some. This sample yields about 40,000 clones, of which roughly nine tenths are seen a single time; roughly a tenth belongs to the top ten. The receptor comes from a woman aged 40 to 75 with stage II lung adenocarcinoma. This material consisted of PBMCs, taken before any cancer treatment.

CDR3 bases: TGTGCCAGCAGCTGGGGGGACGGTGCAACTAATGAAAAACTGTTTTTT. It yields the protein CASSWGDGATNEKLFF. V gene TRBV5-6 combines with J gene TRBJ1-4; D may be TRBD1 (5 bases). The germline gives CDR1 SGHDT, CDR2 YYEEEE. The CDR3 has 16 residues. Trimming cost V 3 bases and J 0 bases, with 12 bases left between them.